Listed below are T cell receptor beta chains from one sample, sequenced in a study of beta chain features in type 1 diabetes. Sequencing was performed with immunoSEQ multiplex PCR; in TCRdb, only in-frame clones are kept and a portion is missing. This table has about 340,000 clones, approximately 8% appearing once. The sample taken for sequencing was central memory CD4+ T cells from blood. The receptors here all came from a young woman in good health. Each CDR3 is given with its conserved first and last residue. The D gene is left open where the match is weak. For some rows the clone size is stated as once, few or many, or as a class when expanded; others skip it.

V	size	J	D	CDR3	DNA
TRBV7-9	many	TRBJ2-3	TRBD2	CASSDRTSGEADTQYF	TGTGCCAGCAGCGACAGGACTAGCGGGGAAGCAGATACGCAGTATTTT
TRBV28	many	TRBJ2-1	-	CASSLQGGTSYNEQFF	TGTGCCAGCAGTTTGCAGGGTGGTACCTCCTACAATGAGCAGTTCTTC
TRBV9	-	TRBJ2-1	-	CASNSPINNEQFF	TGTGCCAGCAACAGCCCGATAAACAATGAGCAGTTCTTC
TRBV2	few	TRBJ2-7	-	CASSVSYYEQYF	TGTGCCAGCAGTGTCTCTTACTACGAGCAGTACTTC
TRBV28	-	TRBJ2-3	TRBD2	CASRIIAGTDTQYF	TGTGCCAGCAGGATCATAGCGGGGACAGATACGCAGTATTTT
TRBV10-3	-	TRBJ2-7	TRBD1	CAISRTGQTYEQYF	TGTGCCATCAGTCGGACAGGGCAAACCTACGAGCAGTACTTC
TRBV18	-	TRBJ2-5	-	CASSPGTPEQETQYF	TGTGCCAGCTCACCCGGGACACCGGAACAAGAGACCCAGTACTTC
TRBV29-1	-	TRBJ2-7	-	CSVAGGSYEQYF	TGCAGCGTTGCAGGGGGGAGCTACGAGCAGTACTTC
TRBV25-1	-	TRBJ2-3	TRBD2	CASSQRESTDTQYF	TGTGCCAGCAGCCAGCGGGAGAGCACAGATACGCAGTATTTT
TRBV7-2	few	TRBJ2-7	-	CASSLAGGGYEQYF	TGTGCCAGCAGCTTAGCGGGAGGCGGGTACGAGCAGTACTTC
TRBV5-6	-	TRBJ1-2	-	CASSLRGALAGTNYGYTF	TGTGCCAGCAGCTTGAGGGGGGCACTGGCAGGGACCAACTATGGCTACACCTTC
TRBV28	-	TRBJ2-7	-	CASSFPRTATTYEQYF	TGTGCCAGCAGTTTCCCTCGGACAGCGACGACCTACGAGCAGTACTTC
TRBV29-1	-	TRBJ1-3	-	CSVVSGTLSGNTIYF	TGCAGCGTTGTATCAGGAACCCTCTCTGGAAACACCATATATTTT
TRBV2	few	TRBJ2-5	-	CASSEGGEETQYF	TGTGCCAGCAGTGAAGGCGGAGAAGAGACCCAGTACTTC
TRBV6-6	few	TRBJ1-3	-	CASTDQSGTSPHTIYF	TGTGCCAGCACCGACCAATCCGGGACAAGCCCTCACACCATATATTTT
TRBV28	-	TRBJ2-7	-	CASRKSGGSYEQYF	TGTGCCAGCAGAAAGTCGGGGGGCAGCTACGAGCAGTACTTC
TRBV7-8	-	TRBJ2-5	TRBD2	CASSLGLAGGLETQYF	TGTGCCAGCAGCTTAGGCCTAGCGGGAGGTCTGGAGACCCAGTACTTC
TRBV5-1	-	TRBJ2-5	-	CASSLEGEETQYF	TGCGCCAGCAGCTTGGAGGGAGAGGAGACCCAGTACTTC
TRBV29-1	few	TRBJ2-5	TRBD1	CSVEGQVVETQYF	TGCAGCGTTGAGGGACAGGTTGTCGAGACCCAGTACTTC
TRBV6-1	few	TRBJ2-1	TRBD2	CASSRTSVNEQFF	TGTGCCAGCAGCCGGACTAGCGTTAATGAGCAGTTCTTC
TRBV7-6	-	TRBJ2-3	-	CASSLGSTDTQYF	TGTGCCAGCAGCTTAGGAAGCACAGATACGCAGTATTTT
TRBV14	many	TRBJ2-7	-	CASSQQASKQYF	TGTGCCAGCAGCCAACAGGCTAGCAAGCAGTACTTC
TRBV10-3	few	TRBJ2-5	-	CAISGVVGGTQYF	TGTGCCATCAGTGGGGTTGTGGGAGGGACCCAGTACTTC